The rows below give T cell receptor beta chains drawn from one sample of a study of blood T cells in healthy people across ages. TCRdb used MiXCR to reprocess the 5' RACE reads, holding one entry per CDR3 protein. The sample holds some 700,000 distinct CDR3 sequences, 22% seen once. The material sequenced was blood. The source is a man between 65 and 85 years old in good health. The CDR3 runs from the conserved cysteine through the conserved F or W. The D gene is left open where the match is weak. For some rows the clone size is stated as once, few or many, or as a class when expanded; others skip it.

v_call,d_call,j_call,clone_size,cdr3_aa,cdr3_nt
TRBV7-7,.,TRBJ2-3,.,CASSLGGALTDTQYF,TGTGCCAGCAGCTTAGGCGGGGCACTCACAGATACGCAGTATTTT
TRBV20-1,.,TRBJ1-3,.,CSARAGPSGNTIYF,TGCAGTGCTAGGGCCGGTCCCTCTGGAAACACCATATATTTT
TRBV20-1,.,TRBJ1-1,.,CSASMVPEAFF,TGCAGTGCATCAATGGTACCTGAAGCTTTCTTT
TRBV7-9,TRBD1,TRBJ2-3,.,CASRHTGTAKGDTQYF,TGTGCCAGCAGACACACCGGGACAGCGAAGGGAGATACGCAGTATTTT
TRBV2,TRBD2,TRBJ2-4,.,CASSDGTSGRRYF,TGTGCCAGCAGTGATGGGACTAGCGGGAGGAGGTACTTC
TRBV19,.,TRBJ1-2,few,CASSIWMRYRKEANYGYTF,TGTGCCAGTAGTATATGGATGCGGTACAGGAAGGAAGCTAACTATGGCTACACCTTC
TRBV3-1,.,TRBJ2-1,few,CASSQATLSYNEQFF,TGTGCCAGCAGCCAAGCAACGTTGTCCTACAATGAGCAGTTCTTC
TRBV12-3/TRBV12-4,.,TRBJ1-2,few,CASTLGGFDGYTF,TGTGCCAGCACCCTTGGGGGTTTTGATGGCTACACCTTC
TRBV27,.,TRBJ1-2,.,CASSSGFGYTF,TGTGCCAGCAGTTCAGGGTTTGGCTACACCTTC
TRBV7-9,TRBD2,TRBJ2-1,.,CASSLEIQQRGPKNEQFF,TGTGCCAGCAGCTTAGAGATCCAACAGCGGGGGCCTAAAAATGAGCAGTTCTTC
TRBV7-8,TRBD2,TRBJ2-1,few,CASSLTLAGGSEQFF,TGTGCCAGCAGCTTAACCCTAGCGGGGGGTAGTGAGCAGTTCTTC
TRBV20-1,.,TRBJ1-1,few,CSAGSGDFEAFF,TGCAGTGCTGGATCCGGAGATTTTGAAGCTTTCTTT
TRBV7-2,TRBD2,TRBJ2-1,few,CASSFQLAGGDNEQFF,TGTGCCAGCAGCTTTCAACTAGCGGGAGGCGACAATGAGCAGTTCTTC
TRBV20-1,.,TRBJ2-5,few,CSARWQVQETQYF,TGCAGTGCTAGATGGCAGGTCCAAGAGACCCAGTACTTC
TRBV2,.,TRBJ2-3,.,CASKVGLGDTQYF,TGTGCCAGCAAGGTGGGGTTGGGAGATACGCAGTATTTT
TRBV21-1,.,TRBJ1-1,few,CASSKATTGQRLGNRGHTEAFF,TGTGCCAGCAGCAAAGCAACAACTGGCCAACGTTTAGGGAACAGGGGGCACACTGAAGCTTTCTTT
TRBV7-2,TRBD2,TRBJ2-3,.,CASSPGTSGGADTQYF,TGTGCCAGCAGCCCCGGGACTAGCGGGGGGGCGGACACGCAGTATTTT
TRBV25-1,.,TRBJ1-5,.,CASGVPLGAQPQHF,TGTGCCAGCGGGGTCCCCCTGGGGGCTCAGCCCCAGCATTTT
TRBV24-1,TRBD2,TRBJ2-3,.,CAASDSSGMSTDTQYF,TGTGCCGCCAGTGATTCTAGCGGGATGAGCACAGATACGCAGTATTTT
TRBV30,TRBD2,TRBJ2-1,.,CAGEPGTSLNEQFF,TGTGCCGGCGAACCCGGGACTAGTCTTAATGAGCAGTTCTTC
TRBV12-3/TRBV12-4,TRBD2,TRBJ2-5,.,CASNTRSGSGETQYF,TGTGCCAGCAATACACGTAGCGGGAGCGGAGAGACCCAGTACTTC
TRBV6-5,TRBD2,TRBJ2-1,.,CASSYSREGFFNEQFF,TGTGCCAGCAGTTACTCGCGGGAGGGCTTTTTTAATGAGCAGTTCTTC
TRBV5-5,.,TRBJ2-1,.,CASSLGFLNNEQFF,TGTGCCAGCAGCTTAGGGTTCCTTAACAATGAGCAGTTCTTC
TRBV20-1,TRBD2,TRBJ2-3,.,CSAREGLAAPGTDTQYF,TGCAGTGCTAGAGAGGGACTAGCGGCACCCGGCACAGATACGCAGTATTTT
TRBV11-2,.,TRBJ2-2,few,CASSLDLWGTGELFF,TGTGCCAGCAGCTTAGATCTATGGGGTACCGGGGAGCTGTTTTTT
TRBV7-2,.,TRBJ2-3,few,CASSPLTSGTDTQYF,TGTGCCAGCAGCCCTTTAACGTCTGGCACAGATACGCAGTATTTT
TRBV20-1,TRBD1,TRBJ2-7,.,CSALPRGRNYEQYF,TGCAGTGCTCTCCCCAGGGGGCGTAATTACGAGCAGTACTTC
TRBV10-3,.,TRBJ1-3,.,CAISQTGSGNTIYF,TGTGCCATCAGCCAGACGGGATCTGGAAACACCATATATTTT
TRBV7-6,.,TRBJ2-7,.,CASSLLRSEQYF,TGTGCCAGCAGCTTACTCAGGTCCGAGCAGTACTTC
TRBV29-1,.,TRBJ2-3,.,CSVPYPATDTQYF,TGCAGCGTTCCTTACCCGGCCACAGATACGCAGTATTTT
TRBV6-5,.,TRBJ2-2,.,CASWGETLNTGELFF,TGTGCCAGCTGGGGGGAGACCCTTAACACCGGGGAGCTGTTTTTT
TRBV12-3/TRBV12-4,.,TRBJ1-3,.,CASALGNTIYF,TGTGCCAGCGCTTTAGGAAACACCATATATTTT
TRBV3-1,.,TRBJ2-7,few,CASSHQGPYEQYF,TGTGCCAGCAGCCACCAGGGACCCTACGAGCAGTACTTC
TRBV12-3/TRBV12-4,TRBD1,TRBJ2-3,few,CASKRTGRSDTQYF,TGTGCCAGCAAAAGGACAGGCCGCTCAGATACGCAGTATTTT
TRBV20-1,.,TRBJ2-1,.,CSAQPADNNEQFF,TGCAGTGCCCAACCAGCGGATAACAATGAGCAGTTCTTC
TRBV20-1,.,TRBJ1-4,.,CSARNSYIEKLFF,TGCAGTGCTAGAAATTCCTACATTGAAAAACTGTTTTTT
TRBV6-2/TRBV6-3,.,TRBJ2-6,.,CASRSTGLGANVLTF,TGTGCCAGCAGGTCCACAGGGTTAGGGGCCAACGTCCTGACTTTC
TRBV7-9,TRBD2,TRBJ2-1,once,CASRNSGSYYNEQFF,TGTGCCAGCAGAAATAGCGGGAGCTACTACAATGAGCAGTTCTTC
TRBV7-2,TRBD2,TRBJ2-1,few,CASSSPGLAFSYNEQFF,TGTGCCAGCAGCTCGCCGGGACTAGCGTTCTCCTACAATGAGCAGTTCTTC
TRBV9,TRBD2,TRBJ2-1,few,CASSVRGTSGYNEQFF,TGTGCCAGCAGCGTCAGGGGGACTAGCGGATACAATGAGCAGTTCTTC
TRBV29-1,TRBD1,TRBJ1-1,few,CSVSKAGGPTEAFF,TGCAGCGTTTCTAAAGCAGGGGGACCAACTGAAGCTTTCTTT
TRBV5-5,TRBD1,TRBJ1-5,.,CASSPLTGANQPQHF,TGTGCCAGCAGCCCACTGACAGGGGCAAATCAGCCCCAGCATTTT